This TCR beta chain was sequenced in a study of cytomegalovirus exposure and HLA in healthy donors. Study at large: Membership in the Caucasian-associated ancestry cluster was found for around four fifths of 300 to 400 genotyped donors.

The CDR3 extends over 16 amino acids. The junction had 4 bases not matched to a gene; V was cut back by 1 base and J by 2 bases. Germline V gene data show CDR1 as SGHRS and CDR2 as YFSETQ. A multiplex PCR was run with 60 Vbeta primers and 13 Jbeta primers. Assay used: immunoSEQ multiplex PCR; TCRdb lists only in-frame clones, some missing. The data contain about 68,000 clones, 81% of them singletons. This clone was detected only once. Its specificity is unknown. Findings of the study overall: In a later analysis, specific HLA alleles were associated with some 16,000 TCR beta sequences at a 0.05 false discovery rate. Altogether, about 160 TCR beta chains were recorded as cytomegalovirus-associated. Analysis was carried out at a later point, and it linked a missense DCLRE1C variant to TCR beta V- and J-gene trimming.

The chain is built from TRBV5-1 and TRBJ2-3, with 10 bases aligning to TRBD2. The TCR comes from a human donor in good health. Sequencing used PBMCs. This CDR3 reads CASSLIAGGTTDTQYF. In nucleotides, the CDR3 is TGCGCCAGCAGCTTGATAGCGGGGGGCACCACAGATACGCAGTATTTT.